This TCR beta chain was identified in a study of cytomegalovirus exposure and HLA in healthy donors. This PCR relied on a set of 60 Vbeta primers and 13 Jbeta primers. Data came from immunoSEQ multiplex PCR; TCRdb stores just in-frame clones and leaves some out. This table has 150,000 or so clones, 70% to 80% appearing once. The sequenced sample was PBMCs. The source of this sequence is a female donor in good health and CMV-seronegative.

The CDR3 nucleotides are TGTGCCTGTCGAACAGGGGGCTCCTACAATGAGCAGTTCTTC. This gives the protein CACRTGGSYNEQFF. The chain employs TRBV30 and TRBJ2-1, with 8 nucleotides matching TRBD1. V lost 6 bases, J lost 0 bases, and 4 bases stayed unmatched. Germline values: CDR1 GTSNPN, CDR2 SVGIG (reference sequence). CDR3 size: 14 residues.